This TCR beta chain stems from a study of graft-versus-host responses after intestinal transplantation. Study-level information: Isolated intestinal, liver-intestinal, or multivisceral transplants were what recipients had. General observations from the study: GvH clones detected in recipient marrow included some appearing first in ileum or blood.

The CDR3 loop spans 12 amino acids. Comment on this clone: What it binds is unknown.

Produced via immunoSEQ multiplex PCR; TCRdb's table is partial and in-frame only. The sample shows fewer than 150,000 clones, just over 90% of them seen only once. The starting material was unstimulated CD4+ T cells sorted from spleen or lymph node cells, obtained before intestinal transplant. The V gene is TRBV21-1, the J gene TRBJ1-1; TRBD1 is the table's D call, not checked against the DNA. TRBV21-1 is assigned pseudogene status. This TCR came from a human donor who received an intestinal transplant. CDR3 in amino acids: CARDRVGTEAFF. Written as DNA, the CDR3 is TGTGCCAGGGACAGGGTTGGCACTGAAGCTTTCTTT.